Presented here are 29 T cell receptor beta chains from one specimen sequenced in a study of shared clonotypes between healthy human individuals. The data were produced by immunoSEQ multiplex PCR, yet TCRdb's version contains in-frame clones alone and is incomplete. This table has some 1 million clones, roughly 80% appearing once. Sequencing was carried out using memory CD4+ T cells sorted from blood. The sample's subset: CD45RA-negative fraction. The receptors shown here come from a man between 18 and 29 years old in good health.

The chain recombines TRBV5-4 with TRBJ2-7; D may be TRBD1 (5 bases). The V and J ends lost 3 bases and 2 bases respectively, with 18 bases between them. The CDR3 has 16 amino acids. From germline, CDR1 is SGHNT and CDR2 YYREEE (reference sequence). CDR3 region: CASSSAKGIGAYEQYF. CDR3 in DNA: TGTGCCAGCAGCTCAGCAAAGGGAATAGGGGCCTACGAGCAGTACTTC.

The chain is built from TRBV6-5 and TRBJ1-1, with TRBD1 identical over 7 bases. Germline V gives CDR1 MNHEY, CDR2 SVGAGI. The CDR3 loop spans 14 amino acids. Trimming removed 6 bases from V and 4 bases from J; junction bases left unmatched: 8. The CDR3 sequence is CASSHLAGGTEAFF. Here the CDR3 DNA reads TGTGCCAGCAGCCACTTGGCAGGGGGCACTGAAGCTTTCTTT.

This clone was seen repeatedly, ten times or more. This CDR3 reads CASSVGQGAGIQYF. CDR3 nucleotides: TGTGCCAGCAGCGTAGGACAGGGGGCCGGCATTCAGTACTTC. The chain recombines TRBV9 with TRBJ2-4; TRBD1 aligns across 10 bases. Per germline, CDR1 SGDLS and CDR2 YYNGEE. Losses at the gene ends were 0 bases for V and 9 bases for J; bases not matched to a gene: 3. The CDR3 is 14 residues long.

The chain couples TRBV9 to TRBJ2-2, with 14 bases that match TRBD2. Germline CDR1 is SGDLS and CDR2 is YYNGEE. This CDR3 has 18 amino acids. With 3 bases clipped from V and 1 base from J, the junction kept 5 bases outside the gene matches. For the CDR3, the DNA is TGTGCCAGCAGCGGGGGACTAGCGGGAGTTTGGAACACCGGGGAGCTGTTTTTT. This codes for CASSGGLAGVWNTGELFF.

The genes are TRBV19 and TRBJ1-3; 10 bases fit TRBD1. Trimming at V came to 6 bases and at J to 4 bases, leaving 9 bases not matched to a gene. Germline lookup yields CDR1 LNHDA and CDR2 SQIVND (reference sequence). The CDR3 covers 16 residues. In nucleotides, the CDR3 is TGTGCCAGTAGCCGGACAGGGGGAACTTACGGAAACACCATATATTTT. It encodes CASSRTGGTYGNTIYF.

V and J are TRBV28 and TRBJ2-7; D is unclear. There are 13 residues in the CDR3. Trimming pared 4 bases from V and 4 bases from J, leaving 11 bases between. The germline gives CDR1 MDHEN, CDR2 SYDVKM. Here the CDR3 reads CASSWAGRYEQYF. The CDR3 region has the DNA TGTGCCAGCAGTTGGGCCGGTAGATACGAGCAGTACTTC. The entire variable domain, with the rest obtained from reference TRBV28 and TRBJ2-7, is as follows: DVKVTQSSRYLVKRTGEKVFLECVQDMDHENMFWYRQDPGLGLRLIYFSYDVKMKEKGDIPEGYSVSREKKERFSLILESASTNQTSMYLCASSWAGRYEQYFGPGTRLTVT.

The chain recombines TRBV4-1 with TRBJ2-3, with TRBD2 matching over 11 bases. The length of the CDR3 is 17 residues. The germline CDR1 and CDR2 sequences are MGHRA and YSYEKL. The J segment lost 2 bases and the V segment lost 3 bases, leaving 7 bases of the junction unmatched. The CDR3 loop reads CASSHDGTSGITDTQYF. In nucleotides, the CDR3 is TGCGCCAGCAGCCACGATGGGACTAGCGGAATCACAGATACGCAGTATTTT.

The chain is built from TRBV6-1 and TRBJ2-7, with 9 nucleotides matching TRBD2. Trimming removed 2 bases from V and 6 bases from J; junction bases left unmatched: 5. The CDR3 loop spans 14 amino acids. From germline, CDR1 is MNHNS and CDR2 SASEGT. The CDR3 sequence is CASSERTSAGEQYF. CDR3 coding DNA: TGTGCCAGCAGTGAAAGGACTAGCGCCGGCGAGCAGTACTTC.

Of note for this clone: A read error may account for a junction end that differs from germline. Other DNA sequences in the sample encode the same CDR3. The CDR3 loop reads CASSSGQYEQYF. The DNA of the CDR3 is TGCGCCAGCAGCTCCGGACAGTACGAGCAGTACTTC. The chain couples TRBV7-9 to TRBJ2-7, with D possibly TRBD1 on 6 matching bases. This CDR3 is 12 amino acids long. Germline lookup yields CDR1 SEHNR and CDR2 FQNEAQ (reference sequence).

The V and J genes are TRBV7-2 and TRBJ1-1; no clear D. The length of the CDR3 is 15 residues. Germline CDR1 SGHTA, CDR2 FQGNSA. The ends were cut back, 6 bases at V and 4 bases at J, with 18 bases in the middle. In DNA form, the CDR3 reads TGTGCCAGCAGTTCGGTTGTAGGGTCGGTCACTGAAGCTTTCTTT. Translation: CASSSVVGSVTEAFF.

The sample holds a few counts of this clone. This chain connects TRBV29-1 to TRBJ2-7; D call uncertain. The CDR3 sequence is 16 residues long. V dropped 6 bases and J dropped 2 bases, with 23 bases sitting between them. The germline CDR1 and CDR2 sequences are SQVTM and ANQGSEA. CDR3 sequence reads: CSVVGEAKILPYEQYF. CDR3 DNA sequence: TGCAGCGTCGTCGGAGAGGCGAAAATTCTGCCCTACGAGCAGTACTTC.

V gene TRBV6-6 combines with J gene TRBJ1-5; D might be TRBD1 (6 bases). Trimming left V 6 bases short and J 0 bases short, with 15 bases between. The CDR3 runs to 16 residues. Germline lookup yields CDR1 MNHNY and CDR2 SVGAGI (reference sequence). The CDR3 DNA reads TGTGCCAGCAGAAAACAGGGTGGCAATAGCAATCAGCCCCAGCATTTT. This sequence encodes CASRKQGGNSNQPQHF.

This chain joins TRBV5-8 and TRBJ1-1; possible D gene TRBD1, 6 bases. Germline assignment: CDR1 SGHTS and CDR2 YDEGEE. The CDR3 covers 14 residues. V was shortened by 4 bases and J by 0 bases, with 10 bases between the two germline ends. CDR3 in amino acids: CASSLTGMNTEAFF. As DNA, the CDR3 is TGTGCCAGCAGCCTAACAGGGATGAACACTGAAGCTTTCTTT.

As DNA, the CDR3 is TGTGCCAGCAGCTTACTCGCTCTCGGGGAGCTGTTTTTT. Its protein product is CASSLLALGELFF. The chain has TRBV7-2 and TRBJ2-2, with D uncertain. Trimming pared 2 bases from V and 7 bases from J, leaving 8 bases between. Germline-derived CDR1 and CDR2 are SGHTA and FQGNSA. The CDR3 contains 13 residues.

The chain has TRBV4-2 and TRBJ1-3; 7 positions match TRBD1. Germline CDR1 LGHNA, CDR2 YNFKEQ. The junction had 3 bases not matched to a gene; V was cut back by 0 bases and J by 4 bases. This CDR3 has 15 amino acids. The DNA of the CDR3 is TGTGCCAGCAGCCAAGATACGGGACAGGGAAACACCATATATTTT. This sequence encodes CASSQDTGQGNTIYF.

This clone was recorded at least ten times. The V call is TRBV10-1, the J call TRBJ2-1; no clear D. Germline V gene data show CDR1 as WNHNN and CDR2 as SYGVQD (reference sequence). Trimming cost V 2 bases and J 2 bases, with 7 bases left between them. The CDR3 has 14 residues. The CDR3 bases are TGCGCCAGCAGTGAGGGGAAGACCTACAATGAGCAGTTCTTC. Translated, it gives CASSEGKTYNEQFF.

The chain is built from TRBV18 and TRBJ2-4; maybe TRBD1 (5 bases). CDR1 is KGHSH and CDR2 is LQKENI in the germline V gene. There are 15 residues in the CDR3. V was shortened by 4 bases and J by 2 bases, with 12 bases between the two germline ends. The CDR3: CASSRPSGTKNIQYF. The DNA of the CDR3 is TGTGCCAGCTCACGGCCCTCAGGGACCAAAAACATTCAGTACTTC.

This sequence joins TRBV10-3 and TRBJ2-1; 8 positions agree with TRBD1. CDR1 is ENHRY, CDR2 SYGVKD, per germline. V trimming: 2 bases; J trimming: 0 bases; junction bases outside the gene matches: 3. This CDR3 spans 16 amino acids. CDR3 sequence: CAISEIRGLSYNEQFF. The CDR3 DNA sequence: TGTGCCATCAGTGAGATCAGGGGGCTCTCCTACAATGAGCAGTTCTTC.

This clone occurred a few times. CDR3 bases: TGTGCCAGCAGCGTAGGAATCCAAACCGAACAAGAGACCCAGTACTTC. Protein: CASSVGIQTEQETQYF. The rearrangement joins TRBV9 to TRBJ2-5; D remains unclear. Germline loops: CDR1 SGDLS, CDR2 YYNGEE. This CDR3 has 16 amino acids. Trimming pared 0 bases from V and 2 bases from J, leaving 14 bases between.

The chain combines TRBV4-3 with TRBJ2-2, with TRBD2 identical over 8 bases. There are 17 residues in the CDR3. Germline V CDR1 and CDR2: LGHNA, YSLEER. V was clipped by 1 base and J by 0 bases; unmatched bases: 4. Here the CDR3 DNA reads TGCGCCAGCAGCCAAGTGGCACTAGCGGCGAACACCGGGGAGCTGTTTTTT. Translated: CASSQVALAANTGELFF.

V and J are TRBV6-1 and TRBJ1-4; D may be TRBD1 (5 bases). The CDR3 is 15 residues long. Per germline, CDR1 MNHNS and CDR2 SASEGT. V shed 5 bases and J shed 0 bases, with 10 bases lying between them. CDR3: CASSRDPATNEKLFF. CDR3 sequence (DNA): TGTGCCAGCAGTCGGGACCCGGCAACTAATGAAAAACTGTTTTTT.

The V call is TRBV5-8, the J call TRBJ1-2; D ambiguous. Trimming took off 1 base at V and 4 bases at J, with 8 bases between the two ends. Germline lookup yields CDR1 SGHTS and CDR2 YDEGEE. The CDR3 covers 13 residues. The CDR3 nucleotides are TGTGCCAGCAGCTTGACGGGTGTCTATGGCTACACCTTC. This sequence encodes CASSLTGVYGYTF.

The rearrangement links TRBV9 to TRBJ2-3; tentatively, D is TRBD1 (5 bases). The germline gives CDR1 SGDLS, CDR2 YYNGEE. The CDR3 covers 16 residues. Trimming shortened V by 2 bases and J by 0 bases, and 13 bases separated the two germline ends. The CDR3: CASSVSGASSTDTQYF. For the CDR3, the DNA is TGTGCCAGCAGCGTGAGTGGGGCCTCTAGCACAGATACGCAGTATTTT.

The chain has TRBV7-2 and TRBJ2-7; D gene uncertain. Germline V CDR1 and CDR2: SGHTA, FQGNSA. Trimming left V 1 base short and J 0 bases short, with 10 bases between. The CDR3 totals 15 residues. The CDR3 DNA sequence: TGTGCCAGCAGCTTAGAAGTTGCGTTCTCCTACGAGCAGTACTTC. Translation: CASSLEVAFSYEQYF.

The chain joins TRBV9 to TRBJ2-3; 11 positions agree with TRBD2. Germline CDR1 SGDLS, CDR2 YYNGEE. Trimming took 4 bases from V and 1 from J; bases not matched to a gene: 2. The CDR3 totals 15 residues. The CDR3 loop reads CASSPTSGGTDTQYF. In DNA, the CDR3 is TGTGCCAGCAGCCCGACTAGCGGGGGCACAGATACGCAGTATTTT.

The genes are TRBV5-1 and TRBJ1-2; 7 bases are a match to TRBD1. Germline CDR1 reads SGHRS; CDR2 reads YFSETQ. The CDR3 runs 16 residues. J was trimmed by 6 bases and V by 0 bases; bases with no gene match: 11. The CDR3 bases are TGCGCCAGCAGCTTGGCCGTTTTCGAACAGGGGCATGGCTACACCTTC. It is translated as CASSLAVFEQGHGYTF.

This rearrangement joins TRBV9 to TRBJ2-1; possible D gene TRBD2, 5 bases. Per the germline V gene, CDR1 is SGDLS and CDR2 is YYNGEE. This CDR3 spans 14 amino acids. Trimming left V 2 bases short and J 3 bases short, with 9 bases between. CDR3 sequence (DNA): TGTGCCAGCAGCGTCAGCCGGGACTACAATGAGCAGTTCTTC. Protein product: CASSVSRDYNEQFF. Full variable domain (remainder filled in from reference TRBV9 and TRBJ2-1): DSGVTQTPKHLITATGQRVTLRCSPRSGDLSVYWYQQSLDQGLQFLIQYYNGEERAKGNILERFSAQQFPDLHSELNLSSLELGDSALYFCASSVSRDYNEQFFGPGTRLTVL.

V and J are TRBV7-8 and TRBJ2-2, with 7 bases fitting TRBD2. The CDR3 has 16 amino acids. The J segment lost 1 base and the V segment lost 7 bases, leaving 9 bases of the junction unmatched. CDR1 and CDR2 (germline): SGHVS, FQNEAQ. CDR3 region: CASTHLGEGNTGELFF. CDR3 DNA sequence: TGTGCCAGCACCCACCTAGGGGAGGGGAACACCGGGGAGCTGTTTTTT.

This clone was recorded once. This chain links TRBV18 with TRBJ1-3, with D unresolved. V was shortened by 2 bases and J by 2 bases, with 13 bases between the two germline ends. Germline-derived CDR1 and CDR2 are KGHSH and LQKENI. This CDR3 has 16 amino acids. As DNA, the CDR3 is TGTGCCAGCTCACCAGTGGCCGTCGTGACTGGAAACACCATATATTTT. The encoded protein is CASSPVAVVTGNTIYF.